This T cell receptor beta chain is from a study of PD-1 blockade in classical Hodgkin lymphoma. Whole-study results and caveats: By cycle point C4D1, TCR diversity had risen significantly in CD4+ cells (but not CD8+ cells). Before treatment, complete responders showed about the same diversity as newly diagnosed patients.

As for time point: cycle 4 day 1 (C4D1), after five to seven weeks of nivolumab. Each patient relapsed following autologous stem cell transplantation, and prior brentuximab vedotin exposure differed. To note about this clone: Its antigen is undetermined.

The protocol was immunoSEQ multiplex PCR, while the TCRdb copy is restricted to in-frame clones and leaves out a portion. Among about 49,000 clones listed, nearly 90% were seen once. Germline V lookup: CDR1 SGHRS, CDR2 YFSETQ. V dropped 4 bases and J dropped 7 bases, with 21 bases sitting between them. There are 15 residues in the CDR3. The sequence was collected from a human donor with classical Hodgkin lymphoma. This chain uses TRBV5-1 with TRBJ2-7; tentative D call: TRBD2 (5 bases). The specimen was peripheral blood mononuclear cells (PBMCs), collected before the fourth cycle of nivolumab. CDR3 in DNA: TGCGCCAGCAGCCTACCCCCTGGCGCTACTAGGGAGCAGTACTTC. It yields the protein CASSLPPGATREQYF.